These 7 T cell receptor beta chains came from one sample sequenced in a study of identical twins. TCRdb redid the calling of the 5' RACE reads with MiXCR, one entry per CDR3 protein. The sample includes 700,000 or so distinct CDR3 sequences, over 8.5% of them seen just once. The same sample was also studied in work on yellow fever vaccine responses in identical twins.

Sequencing was performed on PBMCs. Source of these receptors: a woman aged 18-29 years in good health.

This clonotype was seen repeatedly, ten times or more. V gene TRBV4-1 combines with J gene TRBJ2-1; 7 bases agree with TRBD1. Germline V gene data show CDR1 as MGHRA and CDR2 as YSYEKL. This CDR3 region has 16 residues. Losses at the gene ends were 4 bases for V and 10 bases for J; bases not matched to a gene: 16. CDR3 in DNA: TGCGCCAGCAGCCTACAGACAGGGCCCATCCTCGGGGAGCAGTTCTTC. It translates to CASSLQTGPILGEQFF.

The sample holds many counts of this clonotype. The chain uses TRBV29-1 and TRBJ2-1; a weak D match, TRBD1 (6 bases). CDR3 length equals 11 residues. Trimming removed 8 bases from V and 5 bases from J, with 10 bases in between. Germline V gives CDR1 SQVTM, CDR2 ANQGSEA. CDR3 in amino acids: CSLTGHNEQFF. The CDR3 nucleotides are TGCAGCCTGACAGGTCACAATGAGCAGTTCTTC.

This clonotype showed up just a few times. J is TRBJ2-7 and V is TRBV28; 8 bases match TRBD1. The CDR3 has 14 amino acids. V dropped 5 bases and J dropped 6; count of bases not matched to a gene: 9. CDR1 and CDR2 (germline): MDHEN, SYDVKM. In DNA, the CDR3 is TGTGCCAGCAGTGCCACCCCGGACAGGGCCGAGCAGTACTTC. It translates to CASSATPDRAEQYF.

The rearrangement links TRBV20-1 to TRBJ2-3; 9 nucleotides line up with TRBD2. The trim removed 5 bases at V and 3 bases at J, leaving 21 bases unmatched. CDR1 DFQATT and CDR2 SNEGSKA come from the germline V gene (reference sequence). This CDR3 has 19 residues. The CDR3 spells CSALHGPQLGLARTDTQYF. In DNA, the CDR3 is TGCAGTGCTCTGCATGGTCCCCAACTGGGACTAGCTAGGACAGATACGCAGTATTTT.

This clonotype has a handful of counts. The CDR3 reads CASSWFQTTGGETQYF. The CDR3 region has the DNA TGTGCCAGCAGCTGGTTTCAGACGACAGGGGGAGAGACCCAGTACTTC. V gene TRBV7-9 combines with J gene TRBJ2-5; 9 bases fit TRBD1. The ends lost 4 bases at V and 4 bases at J; junction bases unmatched: 10. Germline lookup yields CDR1 SEHNR and CDR2 FQNEAQ (reference sequence). The CDR3 has 16 amino acids. Combining the CDR3 with reference TRBV7-9 and TRBJ2-5 gives the whole variable domain DTGVSQNPRHKITKRGQNVTFRCDPISEHNRLYWYRQTLGQGPEFLTYFQNEAQLEKSRLLSDRFSAERPKGSFSTLEIQRTEQGDSAMYLCASSWFQTTGGETQYFGPGTRLLVL.

The chain carries TRBV24-1 and TRBJ2-1, with TRBD1 matching over 8 bases. The CDR3 is 15 amino acids. The V and J ends lost 6 bases and 8 bases, in that order; junction bases with no gene match: 11. The germline V gene has CDR1 KGHDR and CDR2 SFDVKD. The CDR3: CATSSRGRPVDEQFF. The CDR3 region has the DNA TGTGCCACCAGTAGCAGGGGGCGCCCCGTAGATGAGCAGTTCTTC.

In its sample, this clonotype was seen many times. V and J are TRBV3-1 and TRBJ2-6; the D is unclear. Trimming took off 6 bases at V and 4 bases at J, with 13 bases between the two ends. Germline loops: CDR1 LGHDT, CDR2 YNNKEL (reference sequence). The CDR3 is 15 residues long. The CDR3 region is CASSPRDLGANVLTF. The DNA for the CDR3 is TGTGCCAGCAGTCCCCGAGACCTGGGGGCCAACGTCCTGACTTTC. The complete variable domain, with remaining parts taken from reference TRBV3-1 and TRBJ2-6, reads DTAVSQTPKYLVTQMGNDKSIKCEQNLGHDTMYWYKQDSKKFLKIMFSYNNKELIINETVPNRFSPKSPDKAHLNLHINSLELGDSAVYFCASSPRDLGANVLTFGAGSRLTVL.